The next 28 T cell receptor beta chains were all read from a single sample in a study of shared clonotypes between healthy human individuals. TCRdb keeps only in-frame clones here, not all; method: immunoSEQ multiplex PCR. This table holds 2 million to 2.5 million clones, approximately 95% found once. Sequenced input: naive CD4+ T cells sorted from blood. Subset described: CD45RA+ positively selected. These receptors were collected from a man in his late teens or twenties in good health.

As DNA, the CDR3 is TGTGCCAGTAGTATACCGTACGGTACCGGGGAGCTGTTTTTT. Protein: CASSIPYGTGELFF. V usage is TRBV19 and J usage is TRBJ2-2; D is unclear. V was cut by 2 bases and J by 5 bases, with 9 bases left in between. This CDR3 has 14 residues. The V gene's germline CDR1 is LNHDA and CDR2 SQIVND (reference sequence).

J is TRBJ2-3 and V is TRBV30, with D hard to call. This CDR3 has 11 residues. V lost 8 bases to trimming and J lost 4 bases, with 10 bases between them. Germline lookup yields CDR1 GTSNPN and CDR2 SVGIG (reference sequence). The CDR3 here is CALGWPDTQYF. CDR3 bases: TGTGCCCTGGGGTGGCCAGATACGCAGTATTTT. Supplemented by reference TRBV30 and TRBJ2-3, the full variable domain reads SQTIHQWPATLVQPVGSPLSLECTVEGTSNPNLYWYRQAAGRGLQLLFYSVGIGQISSEVPQNLSASRPQDRQFILSSKKLLLSDSGFYLCALGWPDTQYFGPGTRLTVL.

This chain uses TRBV10-3 with TRBJ1-2, with TRBD1 matching over 9 bases. The germline V gene has CDR1 ENHRY and CDR2 SYGVKD. Germline trimming cut 5 bases from V and 3 bases from J; bases unmatched to any gene: 4. The CDR3 length is 14 residues. Here the CDR3 DNA reads TGTGCCATCAGTTACAGGGGGCCAGACTATGGCTACACCTTC. The encoded protein is CAISYRGPDYGYTF.

The gene calls are TRBV6-6 and TRBJ2-5; a possible D gene is TRBD1 (6 bases). The CDR3 spans 15 residues. V was trimmed by 0 bases and J by 2 bases, leaving 10 bases between them. Germline lookup yields CDR1 MNHNY and CDR2 SVGAGI (reference sequence). The CDR3 here is CASSYSWTVQETQYF. The DNA of the CDR3 is TGTGCCAGCAGTTACTCCTGGACAGTACAAGAGACCCAGTACTTC.

The chain links TRBV6-7 to TRBJ1-5; D call uncertain. TRBV6-7 is placed among ORFs of uncertain function. The V and J ends lost 1 base and 9 bases respectively, with 13 bases between them. CDR3 size: 14 residues. The CDR3 DNA reads TGTGCCAGCAGTTACTTGGAGGCTAAAGGGCCCCAGCATTTT. This translates into CASSYLEAKGPQHF.

The chain carries TRBV5-8 and TRBJ1-1, with TRBD1 matching 9 bases. The CDR3 is 14 residues long. The ends lost 4 bases at V and 4 bases at J; junction bases unmatched: 5. CDR1 SGHTS and CDR2 YDEGEE come from the germline V gene. The CDR3 DNA is TGTGCCAGCAGCCCGACAGGGGGAATCACTGAAGCTTTCTTT. Its protein product is CASSPTGGITEAFF.

The V gene is TRBV7-9, the J gene TRBJ2-1, with D perhaps matching TRBD1 (6 bases). CDR1 and CDR2 from the germline V gene are SEHNR and FQNEAQ (reference sequence). The V end lost 2 bases, the J end lost 5 bases, and 7 bases lay between the germline ends. The CDR3 has 13 residues. This chain's CDR3 is CASSLHRDNEQFF. CDR3 nucleotide sequence: TGTGCCAGCAGCTTACACAGGGACAATGAGCAGTTCTTC.

Remarks on this clone: One end of the junction is discordant with germline, which a read error may explain. The chain couples TRBV5-4 to TRBJ2-7; D is ambiguous. Germline V gene lookup returns CDR1 SGHNT and CDR2 YYREEE (reference sequence). The CDR3 is 13 residues long. CDR3 protein: CASSPKSQRDQDF. CDR3 in DNA: TGTGCCAGCAGCCCGAAATCACAGCGAGATCAAGACTTC.

V gene TRBV4-2 combines with J gene TRBJ2-3, with 7 bases lining up with TRBD2. The CDR3 runs 16 residues. The trim removed 0 bases at V and 1 base at J, leaving 4 bases unmatched. Germline values: CDR1 LGHNA, CDR2 YNFKEQ. CDR3 sequence reads: CASSQELAGRTDTQYF. CDR3 nucleotides: TGTGCCAGCAGCCAAGAGTTAGCGGGTCGCACAGATACGCAGTATTTT.

This clone came up once. The chain uses TRBV7-9 and TRBJ1-1; D is unresolved. Trimming shortened V by 4 bases and J by 1 base, and 10 bases separated the two germline ends. This CDR3 contains 14 residues. Germline values: CDR1 SEHNR, CDR2 FQNEAQ (reference sequence). The CDR3 sequence: CASSSSGRNTEAFF. CDR3 DNA: TGTGCCAGCAGCTCCTCCGGGAGGAACACTGAAGCTTTCTTT.

The DNA for the CDR3 is TGTGCCAGCAGTTCCTGGACAGGGGGCGATCAGCCCCAGCATTTT. As protein: CASSSWTGGDQPQHF. The rearrangement joins TRBV27 to TRBJ1-5; TRBD1 agrees at 11 bases. Germline values: CDR1 MNHEY, CDR2 SMNVEV (reference sequence). The CDR3 totals 15 residues. V was pared by 4 bases and J by 5 bases, with 4 bases of the junction left unmatched.

The chain recombines TRBV5-1 with TRBJ2-3, with D maybe TRBD1 (6 bases). The germline CDR1 and CDR2 sequences are SGHRS and YFSETQ. The CDR3 consists of 15 residues. V was trimmed by 2 bases and J by 0 bases, leaving 10 bases between them. The chain's CDR3 is CASSFGQTSTDTQYF. The CDR3, as DNA: TGCGCCAGCAGCTTCGGACAGACTAGCACAGATACGCAGTATTTT.

This chain connects TRBV5-1 to TRBJ2-7; D not resolved. The CDR3 contains 13 residues. V was clipped by 3 bases and J by 7 bases, with 14 bases between them. CDR1 SGHRS and CDR2 YFSETQ come from the germline V gene. CDR3 nucleotide sequence: TGCGCCAGCAGCTCTGGACCGCTCGAAGAGCAGTACTTC. This encodes CASSSGPLEEQYF.

V and J are TRBV4-1 and TRBJ1-2, with D perhaps matching TRBD1 (5 bases). Germline V gene data show CDR1 as MGHRA and CDR2 as YSYEKL. The germline V and J ends were trimmed by 0 bases and 5 bases, with 16 bases remaining between them. There are 16 residues in the CDR3. CDR3: CASSQEGSGLGYGYTF. CDR3 bases: TGCGCCAGCAGCCAAGAGGGGTCAGGGTTAGGGTATGGCTACACCTTC.

V is TRBV2 and J is TRBJ1-1; D might be TRBD1 (5 bases). This CDR3 spans 14 amino acids. Germline assignment: CDR1 SNHLY and CDR2 FYNNEI. The V end lost 3 bases, the J end lost 1 base, and 9 bases lay between the germline ends. The CDR3 DNA reads as TGTGCCAGCAGTGAGAGAGGGACGAACACTGAAGCTTTCTTT. Translation gives CASSERGTNTEAFF.

The V and J genes are TRBV19 and TRBJ1-6; D is perhaps TRBD1 (6 bases). Trimming left V 8 bases short and J 2 bases short, with 13 bases between. CDR1 and CDR2 from the germline V gene are LNHDA and SQIVND (reference sequence). The CDR3 is 15 amino acids. The CDR3 sequence: CASREGETYNSPLHF. The CDR3 coding sequence is TGTGCCAGTCGGGAGGGGGAAACCTATAATTCACCCCTCCACTTT.

The chain employs TRBV4-1 and TRBJ1-6; 7 bases match TRBD1. Trimming at V came to 6 bases and at J to 7 bases, leaving 12 bases not matched to a gene. The CDR3 extends over 16 amino acids. From germline, CDR1 is MGHRA and CDR2 YSYEKL. The CDR3 DNA sequence: TGCGCCAGCAGAGGGGGCCCAGGGGTGTTGAATTCACCCCTCCACTTT. As protein: CASRGGPGVLNSPLHF.

The chain joins TRBV19 to TRBJ2-5, with TRBD1 matching 7 bases. Germline-derived CDR1 and CDR2 are LNHDA and SQIVND (reference sequence). V lost 4 bases to trimming and J lost 11 bases; unmatched junction nucleotides: 10. The CDR3 is made up of 13 amino acids. The CDR3 coding sequence is TGTGCCAGTAGTAACGAAGGGGGCCTGCGACAGTACTTC. It specifies CASSNEGGLRQYF.

Comment on this clone: Other DNA sequences within the sample encode an identical CDR3. This chain uses TRBV29-1 with TRBJ1-5; D is possibly TRBD1 (6 bases). V was clipped by 6 bases and J by 5 bases, with 14 bases between them. Germline CDR1 SQVTM, CDR2 ANQGSEA. The CDR3 runs to 13 residues. The CDR3 loop is CSVAQGLDQPQHF. The CDR3 DNA reads TGCAGCGTCGCACAGGGACTGGATCAGCCCCAGCATTTT.

The chain has TRBV5-8 and TRBJ2-1; 7 bases map to TRBD2. The CDR3 length is 19 residues. The germline gives CDR1 SGHTS, CDR2 YDEGEE. V shed 3 bases, J shed 1 base, and the junction held 16 bases outside the gene matches. The CDR3 sequence: CASSSDPGALAVSYNEQFF. As DNA, the CDR3 is TGTGCCAGCAGCTCAGACCCAGGAGCTCTAGCGGTGTCCTACAATGAGCAGTTCTTC.

Concerning this clone itself: This sample also contains other DNA sequences that code for the same CDR3. The chain combines TRBV6-5 with TRBJ2-7, with 11 bases identical to TRBD1. This CDR3 is 14 amino acids long. V dropped 6 bases and J dropped 2; count of bases not matched to a gene: 3. The germline CDR1 and CDR2 sequences are MNHEY and SVGAGI. The CDR3 DNA sequence: TGTGCCAGCAGCCGGACAGGGGGCCCCTACGAGCAGTACTTC. Translation gives CASSRTGGPYEQYF.

V and J are TRBV5-6 and TRBJ2-7; TRBD1 matches at 7 bases. Germline CDR1 SGHDT, CDR2 YYEEEE. Unmatched junction bases numbered 12, after V lost 1 base and J lost 5 bases. This CDR3 contains 16 residues. This chain's CDR3 is CASSLLGAGGMDEQYF. The CDR3 nucleotides read TGTGCCAGCAGCTTGCTGGGGGCAGGGGGAATGGACGAGCAGTACTTC.

The chain combines TRBV5-4 with TRBJ2-7, with 10 bases matching TRBD1. The V gene end was trimmed by 4 bases and the J gene end by 6 bases; junction bases not matched to a gene: 7. CDR1 is SGHNT and CDR2 is YYREEE in the germline V gene (reference sequence). CDR3 size: 14 residues. The CDR3 bases are TGTGCCAGCAGCCTGGGACAGGGGAATTCCGAGCAGTACTTC. It yields the protein CASSLGQGNSEQYF. The whole variable domain, remainder taken from reference TRBV5-4 and TRBJ2-7, is ETGVTQSPTHLIKTRGQQVTLRCSSQSGHNTVSWYQQALGQGPQFIFQYYREEENGRGNFPPRFSGLQFPNYSSELNVNALELDDSALYLCASSLGQGNSEQYFGPGTRLTVT.

The chain couples TRBV15 to TRBJ2-5, with 9 bases fitting TRBD2. The CDR3 is 15 residues long. The germline gives CDR1 LNHNV, CDR2 YYDKDF (reference sequence). Trimming took 1 base from V and 3 from J; bases not matched to a gene: 3. In DNA, the CDR3 is TGTGCCACCAGCAGAGGTAGCGGGGGTAAAGAGACCCAGTACTTC. It translates to CATSRGSGGKETQYF.

The chain uses TRBV19 and TRBJ2-4; tentative D call: TRBD1 (5 bases). The germline CDR1 and CDR2 sequences are LNHDA and SQIVND (reference sequence). The length of the CDR3 is 16 residues. The germline V and J ends were trimmed by 6 bases and 3 bases, with 18 bases remaining between them. CDR3 amino acids: CASRMTDRSDKNIQYF. CDR3 DNA sequence: TGTGCCAGTAGGATGACAGACCGTTCGGACAAAAACATTCAGTACTTC.

The chain recombines TRBV5-1 with TRBJ1-2; the match to TRBD1 covers 8 bases. This CDR3 has 15 residues. V gave up 2 bases and J gave up 0 bases; unmatched junction bases: 3. Germline V lookup: CDR1 SGHRS, CDR2 YFSETQ. The DNA of the CDR3 is TGCGCCAGCAGCTTCATGGGACAGGCTAACTATGGCTACACCTTC. Amino acids: CASSFMGQANYGYTF.

The J gene is TRBJ1-4, the V gene TRBV5-4; 7 nucleotides match TRBD1. The CDR3 is made up of 14 amino acids. Germline CDR1 SGHNT, CDR2 YYREEE (reference sequence). The V gene end was trimmed by 4 bases and the J gene end by 7 bases; junction bases not matched to a gene: 7. The CDR3 spells CASSPGGVGEKLFF. The CDR3 DNA is TGTGCCAGCAGCCCAGGGGGAGTGGGTGAAAAACTGTTTTTT.

The rearrangement uses TRBV7-2 and TRBJ2-1, with 10 bases matching TRBD2. The junction had 9 bases not matched to a gene; V was cut back by 5 bases and J by 5 bases. Germline V CDR1 and CDR2: SGHTA, FQGNSA. The CDR3 has 16 residues. The CDR3 loop reads CASSLKGTSVNNEQFF. CDR3 nucleotide sequence: TGTGCCAGCAGCCTCAAAGGGACTAGCGTTAACAATGAGCAGTTCTTC. Looking up the rest from reference TRBV7-2 and TRBJ2-1 gives the full variable domain: GAGVSQSPSNKVTEKGKDVELRCDPISGHTALYWYRQSLGQGLEFLIYFQGNSAPDKSGLPSDRFSAERTGGSVSTLTIQRTQQEDSAVYLCASSLKGTSVNNEQFFGPGTRLTVL.